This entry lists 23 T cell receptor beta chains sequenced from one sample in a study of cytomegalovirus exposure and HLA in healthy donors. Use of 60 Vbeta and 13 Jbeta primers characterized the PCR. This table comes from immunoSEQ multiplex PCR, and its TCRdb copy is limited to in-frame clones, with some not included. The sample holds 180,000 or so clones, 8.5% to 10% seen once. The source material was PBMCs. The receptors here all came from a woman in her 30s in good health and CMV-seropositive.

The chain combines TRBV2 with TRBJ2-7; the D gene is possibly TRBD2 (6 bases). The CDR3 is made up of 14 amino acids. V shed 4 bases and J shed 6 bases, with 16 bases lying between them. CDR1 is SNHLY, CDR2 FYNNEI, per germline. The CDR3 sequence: CASSALLAQVEQYF. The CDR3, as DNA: TGTGCCAGCAGTGCCCTACTAGCCCAAGTCGAGCAGTACTTC.

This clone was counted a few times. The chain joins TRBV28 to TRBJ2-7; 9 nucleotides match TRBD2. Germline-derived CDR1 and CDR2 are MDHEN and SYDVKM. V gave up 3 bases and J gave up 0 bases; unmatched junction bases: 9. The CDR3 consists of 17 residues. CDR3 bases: TGTGCCAGCAGTTTGACTCGGGGAGCGGGGGGCTCCTACGAGCAGTACTTC. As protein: CASSLTRGAGGSYEQYF. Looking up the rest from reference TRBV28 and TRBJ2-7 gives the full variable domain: DVKVTQSSRYLVKRTGEKVFLECVQDMDHENMFWYRQDPGLGLRLIYFSYDVKMKEKGDIPEGYSVSREKKERFSLILESASTNQTSMYLCASSLTRGAGGSYEQYFGPGTRLTVT.

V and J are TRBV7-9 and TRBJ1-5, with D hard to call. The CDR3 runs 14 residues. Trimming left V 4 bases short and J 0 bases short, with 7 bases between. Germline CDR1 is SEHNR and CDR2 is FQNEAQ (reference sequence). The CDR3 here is CASSYDNSNQPQHF. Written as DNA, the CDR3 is TGTGCCAGCAGCTACGACAATAGCAATCAGCCCCAGCATTTT.

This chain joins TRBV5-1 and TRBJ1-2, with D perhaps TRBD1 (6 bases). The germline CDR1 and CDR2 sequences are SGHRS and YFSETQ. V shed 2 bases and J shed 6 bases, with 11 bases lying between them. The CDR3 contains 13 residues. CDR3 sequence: CASSFTQGDGYTF. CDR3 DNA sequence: TGCGCCAGCAGCTTTACACAGGGTGATGGCTACACCTTC.

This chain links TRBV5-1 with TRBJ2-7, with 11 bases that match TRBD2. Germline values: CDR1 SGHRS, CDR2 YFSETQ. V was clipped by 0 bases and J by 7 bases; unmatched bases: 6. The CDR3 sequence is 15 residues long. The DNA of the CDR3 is TGCGCCAGCAGCTTGGTAGCGGGAGGGCGTAGGGAGCAGTACTTC. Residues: CASSLVAGGRREQYF.

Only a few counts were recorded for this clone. In DNA form, the CDR3 reads TGTGCCAGCAGCCGGACAGGGTATCGCACTGAAGCTTTCTTT. This codes for CASSRTGYRTEAFF. V is TRBV27 and J is TRBJ1-1; 8 nucleotides agree with TRBD1. This CDR3 comprises 14 residues. Trimming removed 6 bases from V and 4 bases from J; junction bases left unmatched: 7. The V gene's germline CDR1 is MNHEY and CDR2 SMNVEV (reference sequence).

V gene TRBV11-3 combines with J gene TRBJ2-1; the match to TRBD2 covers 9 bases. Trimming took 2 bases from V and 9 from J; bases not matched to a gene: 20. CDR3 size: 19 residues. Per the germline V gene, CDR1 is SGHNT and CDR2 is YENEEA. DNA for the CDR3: TGTGCCAGCAGCTTAACCCCCCACCGGGTAGCGGGAGTATCGGGTGAGCAGTTCTTC. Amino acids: CASSLTPHRVAGVSGEQFF.

The CDR3 spells CASRRQGGTGELFF. The CDR3 bases are TGTGCCAGCAGGAGACAGGGCGGCACCGGGGAGCTGTTTTTT. The chain recombines TRBV2 with TRBJ2-2; 7 nucleotides align to TRBD1. CDR3 size: 14 residues. Trimming cost V 6 bases and J 4 bases; bases outside gene matches: 5. Germline values: CDR1 SNHLY, CDR2 FYNNEI.

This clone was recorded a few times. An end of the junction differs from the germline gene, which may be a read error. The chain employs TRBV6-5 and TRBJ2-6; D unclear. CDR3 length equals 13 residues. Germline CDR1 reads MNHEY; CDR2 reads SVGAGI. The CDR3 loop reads CASSYSGANVLTF. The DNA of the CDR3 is TGTGCCAGCAGCTACTCTGGGGCCAACGTCCTGACTTTC.

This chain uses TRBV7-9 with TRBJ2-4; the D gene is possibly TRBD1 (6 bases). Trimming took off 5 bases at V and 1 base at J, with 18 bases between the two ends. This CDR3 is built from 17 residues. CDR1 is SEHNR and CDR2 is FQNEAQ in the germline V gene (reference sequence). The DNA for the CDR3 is TGTGCCAGCAGCGATACCTCAGGGCAGGGGGCCAAAAACATTCAGTACTTC. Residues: CASSDTSGQGAKNIQYF.

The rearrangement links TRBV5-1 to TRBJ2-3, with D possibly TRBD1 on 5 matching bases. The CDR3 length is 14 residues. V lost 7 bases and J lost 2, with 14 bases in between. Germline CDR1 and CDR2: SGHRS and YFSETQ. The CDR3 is CASSSDRNTDTQYF. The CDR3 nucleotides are TGCGCCAGCTCTTCCGACAGAAACACAGATACGCAGTATTTT.

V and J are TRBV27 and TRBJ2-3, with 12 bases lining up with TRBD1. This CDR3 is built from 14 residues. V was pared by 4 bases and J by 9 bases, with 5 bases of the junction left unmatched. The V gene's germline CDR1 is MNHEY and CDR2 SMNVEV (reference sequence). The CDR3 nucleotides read TGTGCCAGCAGTTCTCCGGGACAGGGGGCGACGCAGTATTTT. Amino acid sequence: CASSSPGQGATQYF.

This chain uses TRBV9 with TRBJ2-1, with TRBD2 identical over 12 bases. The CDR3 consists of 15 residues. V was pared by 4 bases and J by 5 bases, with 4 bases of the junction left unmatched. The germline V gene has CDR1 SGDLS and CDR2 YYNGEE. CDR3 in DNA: TGTGCCAGCAGCCCTCGGACTAGCGGGAACAATGAGCAGTTCTTC. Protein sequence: CASSPRTSGNNEQFF.

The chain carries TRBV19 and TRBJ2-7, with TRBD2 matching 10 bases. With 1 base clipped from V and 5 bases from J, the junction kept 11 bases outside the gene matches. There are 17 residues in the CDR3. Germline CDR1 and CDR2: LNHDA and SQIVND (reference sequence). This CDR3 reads CASSIVFISGTSDEQYF. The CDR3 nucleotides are TGTGCCAGTAGTATAGTCTTTATAAGTGGGACTAGCGACGAGCAGTACTTC.

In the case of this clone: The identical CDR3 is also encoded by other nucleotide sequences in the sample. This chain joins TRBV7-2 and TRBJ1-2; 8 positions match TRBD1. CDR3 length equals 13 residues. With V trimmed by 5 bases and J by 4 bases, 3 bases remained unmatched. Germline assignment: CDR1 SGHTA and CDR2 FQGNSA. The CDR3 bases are TGTGCCAGCAGCGGACAGGGCGCCTATGGCTACACCTTC. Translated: CASSGQGAYGYTF.

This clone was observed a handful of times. CDR3 nucleotides: TGTGCCACCGGGGACAGGGTCCTCCTCTACGAGCAGTACTTC. It is translated as CATGDRVLLYEQYF. The chain couples TRBV2 to TRBJ2-7; 9 nucleotides align to TRBD1. V lost 10 bases, J lost 3 bases, and 10 bases stayed unmatched. The CDR3 is 14 residues long. Per germline, CDR1 SNHLY and CDR2 FYNNEI.

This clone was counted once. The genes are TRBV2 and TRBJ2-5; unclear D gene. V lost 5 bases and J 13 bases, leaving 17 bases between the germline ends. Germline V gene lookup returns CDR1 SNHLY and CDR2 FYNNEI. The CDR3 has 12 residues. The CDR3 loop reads CASSSKAKDVYF. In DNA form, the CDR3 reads TGTGCCAGCAGTTCCAAAGCGAAAGACGTGTACTTC. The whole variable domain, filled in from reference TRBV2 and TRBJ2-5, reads EPEVTQTPSHQVTQMGQEVILRCVPISNHLYFYWYRQILGQKVEFLVSFYNNEISEKSEIFDDQFSVERPDGSNFTLKIRSTKLEDSAMYFCASSSKAKDVYFGPGTRLLVL.

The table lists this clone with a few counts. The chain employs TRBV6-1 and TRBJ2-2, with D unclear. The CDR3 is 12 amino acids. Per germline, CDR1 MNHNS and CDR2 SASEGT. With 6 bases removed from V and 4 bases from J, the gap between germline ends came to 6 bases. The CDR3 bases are TGTGCCAGCAGGACGGGCACCGGGGAGCTGTTTTTT. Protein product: CASRTGTGELFF.

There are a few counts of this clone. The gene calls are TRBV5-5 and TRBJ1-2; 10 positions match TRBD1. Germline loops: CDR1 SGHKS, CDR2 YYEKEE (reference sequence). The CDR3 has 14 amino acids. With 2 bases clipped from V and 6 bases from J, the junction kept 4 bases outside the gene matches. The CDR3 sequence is CASSLVTGGDGYTF. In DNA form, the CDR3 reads TGTGCCAGCAGCTTAGTGACAGGGGGCGATGGCTACACCTTC.

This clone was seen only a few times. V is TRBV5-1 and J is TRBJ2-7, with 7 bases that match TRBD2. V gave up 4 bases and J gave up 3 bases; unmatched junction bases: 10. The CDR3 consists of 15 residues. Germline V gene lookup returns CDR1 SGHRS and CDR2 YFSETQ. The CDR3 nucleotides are TGCGCCAGCAGCGGGGTGGGGGGGAGTTTCTACGAGCAGTACTTC. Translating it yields CASSGVGGSFYEQYF.

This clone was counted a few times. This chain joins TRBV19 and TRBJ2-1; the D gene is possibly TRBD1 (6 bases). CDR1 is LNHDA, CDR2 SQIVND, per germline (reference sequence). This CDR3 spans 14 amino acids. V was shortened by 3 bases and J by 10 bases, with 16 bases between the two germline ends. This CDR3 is CASSIGQFPREQFF. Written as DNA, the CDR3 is TGTGCCAGTAGTATCGGACAGTTCCCAAGGGAGCAGTTCTTC.

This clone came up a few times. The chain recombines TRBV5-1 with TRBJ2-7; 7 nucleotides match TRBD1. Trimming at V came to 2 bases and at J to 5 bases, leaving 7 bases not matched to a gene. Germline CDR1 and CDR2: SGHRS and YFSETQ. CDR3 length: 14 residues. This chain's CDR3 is CASSLPTGSHEQYF. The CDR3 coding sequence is TGCGCCAGCAGCTTACCGACAGGGAGCCACGAGCAGTACTTC.

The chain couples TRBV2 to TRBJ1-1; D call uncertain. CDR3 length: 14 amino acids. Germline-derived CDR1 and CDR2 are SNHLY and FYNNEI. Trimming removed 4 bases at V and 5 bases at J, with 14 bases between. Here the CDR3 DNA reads TGTGCCAGCAGTGGAGGAACCCCGAGGACTGAAGCTTTCTTT. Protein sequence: CASSGGTPRTEAFF.